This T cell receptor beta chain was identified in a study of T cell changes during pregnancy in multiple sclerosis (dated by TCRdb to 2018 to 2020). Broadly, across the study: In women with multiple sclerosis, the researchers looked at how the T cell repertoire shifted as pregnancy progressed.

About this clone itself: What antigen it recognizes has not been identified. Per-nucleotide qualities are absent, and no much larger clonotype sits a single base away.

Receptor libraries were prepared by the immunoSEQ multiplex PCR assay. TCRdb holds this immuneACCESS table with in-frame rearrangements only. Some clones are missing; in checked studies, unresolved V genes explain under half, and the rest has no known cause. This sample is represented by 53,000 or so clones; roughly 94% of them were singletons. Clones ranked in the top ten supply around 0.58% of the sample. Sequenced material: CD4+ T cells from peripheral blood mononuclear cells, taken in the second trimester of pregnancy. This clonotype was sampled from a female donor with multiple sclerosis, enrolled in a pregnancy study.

The CDR3 sequence is CSVEFNRGSEQYF. The DNA sequence is TGCAGCGTTGAATTTAACAGGGGGTCGGAACAGTACTTC. The V and J genes are TRBV29-1 and TRBJ2-7, with TRBD1 matching 8 junction bases. Spanning cysteine to phenylalanine, the CDR3 consists of 13 amino acids. CDR3 DNA is the only sequence kept; it has 39 bases, read in frame from the first base. Looking up the germline V gene yields CDR1 SQVTM and CDR2 ANQGSEA. Trimming takes 2 bases off V and 10 bases off J; junction bases not matched to a gene: 10.